This T cell receptor beta chain was sequenced in a study of cytomegalovirus exposure and HLA in healthy donors. The CDR3 loop spans 16 amino acids. V shed 3 bases, J shed 1 base, and the junction held 4 bases outside the gene matches. Germline CDR1 MDHEN, CDR2 SYDVKM. In the PCR, 60 Vbeta and 13 Jbeta primers were used. Generated by immunoSEQ multiplex PCR, the TCRdb table keeps only in-frame clones and is missing some. The sample shows about 82,000 clones, around four fifths of them seen only once. Study observations and caveats: Follow-up analysis later connected one missense variant in DCLRE1C with trimming of TCR beta V- and J-genes.

Remarks on this clone: What it recognizes is unknown.

This rearrangement joins TRBV28 to TRBJ2-3; 10 bases map to TRBD2. This TCR came from a woman aged 45-65 years in good health and CMV-seropositive. What was sequenced was PBMCs. The CDR3 loop reads CASSFGLAGGTDTQYF. CDR3 sequence (DNA): TGTGCCAGCAGTTTTGGGCTAGCGGGGGGCACAGATACGCAGTATTTT.